The clone carrying this T cell receptor (beta chain) has a count of ten or more. What it recognizes is unknown. This entry is derived from a study of T-cell memory formation after mild COVID-19. Study outcomes and limitations: Contracting clones localized mainly to CM and EM when CD4+ and mainly to EMRA when CD8+. Memory sampled before infection contained some responding clones, suggesting cross-reactive memory joined.

This CDR3 is built from 16 residues. Unmatched junction bases numbered 3, after V lost 6 bases and J lost 0 bases. TCRalpha and TCRbeta libraries used 5'RACE with constant-segment primers and UMIs. One entry per CDR3 protein results from TCRdb running MiXCR on the 5' RACE reads. This table holds roughly 350,000 distinct CDR3 sequences, roughly 13% found once. This TCR was recovered from a man aged 18 to 29 who had mild COVID-19 (a few samples of this study predate the infection). Cell type and time point are not known. Specimen: PBMCs or a T cell subset sorted from them (not recorded which). The genes are TRBV12-3 or TRBV12-4 and TRBJ2-1, with TRBD2 identical over 12 bases. The CDR3 loop reads CASSGLAGSSYNEQFF. CDR3 sequence (DNA): TGTGCCAGCAGCGGACTAGCGGGGAGCTCCTACAATGAGCAGTTCTTC.